The source of this T cell receptor (beta chain) is a study of blood T cells in healthy people across ages. Study outcomes and limitations: Older age went with lower TCR beta diversity per million T cells, in a roughly linear way.

This CDR3 comprises 16 residues. With V trimmed by 3 bases and J by 8 bases, 4 bases remained unmatched. The V gene's germline CDR1 is KGHSH and CDR2 LQKENI. About this clonotype itself: Its target is unknown.

Next came a second PCR, run for about 7 to 11 cycles, which used a sample-barcoded 5' primer along with a J-beta primer mix. Per-sample output comprised a minimum of 2.5 million paired-end reads containing CDR3. TCRdb passed the 5' RACE reads through MiXCR, listing each CDR3 protein once. The data contain roughly 550,000 distinct CDR3 sequences, less than 25% of them singletons. These same records also appear under a second study, on T cells of mothers and their children.

This sequence originates from a boy younger than 18 in good health. Sample: blood. V usage is TRBV18 and J usage is TRBJ2-1, with 16 positions matching TRBD2. In DNA, the CDR3 is TGTGCCAGCTCACCGGGACTAGCGGGAGGGCCAGATGAGCAGTTCTTC. This gives the protein CASSPGLAGGPDEQFF.